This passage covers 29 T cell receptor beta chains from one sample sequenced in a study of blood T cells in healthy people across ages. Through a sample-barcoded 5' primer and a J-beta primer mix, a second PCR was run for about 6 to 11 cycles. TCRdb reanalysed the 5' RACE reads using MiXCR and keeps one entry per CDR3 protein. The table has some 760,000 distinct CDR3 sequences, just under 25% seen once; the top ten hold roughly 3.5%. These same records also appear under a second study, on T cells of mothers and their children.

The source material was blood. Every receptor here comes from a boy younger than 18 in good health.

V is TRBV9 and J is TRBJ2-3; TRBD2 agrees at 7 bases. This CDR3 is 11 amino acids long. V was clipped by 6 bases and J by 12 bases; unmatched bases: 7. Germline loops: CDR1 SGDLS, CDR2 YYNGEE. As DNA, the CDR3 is TGTGCCAGCACCCATCCGGGACTACAGTATTTT. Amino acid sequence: CASTHPGLQYF.

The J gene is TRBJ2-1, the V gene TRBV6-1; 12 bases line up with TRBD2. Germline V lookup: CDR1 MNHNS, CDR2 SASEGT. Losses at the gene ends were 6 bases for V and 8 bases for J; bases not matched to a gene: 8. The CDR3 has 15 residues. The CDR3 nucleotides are TGTGCCAGCAGACCACTAGCGGGAGGTGTCGATGAGCAGTTCTTC. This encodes CASRPLAGGVDEQFF.

CDR3 residues: CASSPTDRLLFTDTQYF. CDR3 sequence (DNA): TGTGCCAGCAGTCCTACTGACAGACTACTTTTCACAGATACGCAGTATTTT. The V call is TRBV27, the J call TRBJ2-3; D assignment may be TRBD1 or TRBD2 (5 bases each). The CDR3 extends over 17 amino acids. Germline CDR1 MNHEY, CDR2 SMNVEV (reference sequence). V was trimmed by 5 bases and J by 2 bases, leaving 20 bases between them.

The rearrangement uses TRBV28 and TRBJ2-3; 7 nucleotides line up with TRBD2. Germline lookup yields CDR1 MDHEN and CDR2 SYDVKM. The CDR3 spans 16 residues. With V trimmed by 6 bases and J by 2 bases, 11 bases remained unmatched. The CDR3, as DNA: TGTGCCAGCAGCCCTAGGGTAGCGGGCCTCACAGATACGCAGTATTTT. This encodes CASSPRVAGLTDTQYF.

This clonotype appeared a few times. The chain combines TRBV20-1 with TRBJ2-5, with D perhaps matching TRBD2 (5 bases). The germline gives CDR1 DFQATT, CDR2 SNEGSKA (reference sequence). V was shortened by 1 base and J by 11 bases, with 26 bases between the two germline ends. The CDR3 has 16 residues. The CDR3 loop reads CSARATTDLGPREQYF. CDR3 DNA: TGCAGTGCTAGAGCTACAACAGATTTGGGCCCGAGGGAGCAGTACTTC.

The CDR3 coding sequence is TGTGCCAGCAGCTCACTAGGGCGACCTCACGAGCAGTACTTC. The encoded protein is CASSSLGRPHEQYF. The gene calls are TRBV28 and TRBJ2-7; TRBD2 might be the D (5 bases). The CDR3 is 14 amino acids. Germline CDR1 and CDR2: MDHEN and SYDVKM. Trimming took 6 bases from V and 5 from J, leaving 17 bases between them.

CDR3: CASSWGASSYNEQFF. The CDR3 coding sequence is TGTGCCAGTAGTTGGGGGGCTAGCTCCTACAATGAGCAGTTCTTC. V gene TRBV19 combines with J gene TRBJ2-1; possibly TRBD1 or TRBD2 for D (6 bases each). The CDR3 runs to 15 residues. V was shortened by 5 bases and J by 0 bases, with 11 bases between the two germline ends. Germline CDR1 LNHDA, CDR2 SQIVND (reference sequence).

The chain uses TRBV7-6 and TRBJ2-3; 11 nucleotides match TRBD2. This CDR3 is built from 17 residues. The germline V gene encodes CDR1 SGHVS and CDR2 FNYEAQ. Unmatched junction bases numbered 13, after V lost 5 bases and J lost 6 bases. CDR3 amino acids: CASSGRTSGLFSDTQYF. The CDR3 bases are TGTGCCAGCAGCGGCAGGACTAGCGGGCTATTTTCCGATACGCAGTATTTT.

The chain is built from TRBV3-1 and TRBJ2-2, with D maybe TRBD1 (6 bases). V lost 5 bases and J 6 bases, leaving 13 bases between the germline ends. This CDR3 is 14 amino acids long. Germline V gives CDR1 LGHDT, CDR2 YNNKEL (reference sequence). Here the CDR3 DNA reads TGTGCCAGCAGCTCCCGAGGGGGACCCGGGGAGCTGTTTTTT. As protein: CASSSRGGPGELFF.

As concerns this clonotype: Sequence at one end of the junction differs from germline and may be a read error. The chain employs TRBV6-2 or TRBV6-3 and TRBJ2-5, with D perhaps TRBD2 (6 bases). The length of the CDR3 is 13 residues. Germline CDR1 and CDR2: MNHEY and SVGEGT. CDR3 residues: CASSAGTGREQSF. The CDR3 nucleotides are TGTGCCAGCAGTGCCGGGACGGGACGGGAGCAGTCCTTC.

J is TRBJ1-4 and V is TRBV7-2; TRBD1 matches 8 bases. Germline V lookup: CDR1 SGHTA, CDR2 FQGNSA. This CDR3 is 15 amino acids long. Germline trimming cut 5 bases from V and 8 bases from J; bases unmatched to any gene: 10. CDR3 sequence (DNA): TGTGCCAGCAGCCTCGGACAGGGCCAGAGGGAAAAACTGTTTTTT. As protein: CASSLGQGQREKLFF.

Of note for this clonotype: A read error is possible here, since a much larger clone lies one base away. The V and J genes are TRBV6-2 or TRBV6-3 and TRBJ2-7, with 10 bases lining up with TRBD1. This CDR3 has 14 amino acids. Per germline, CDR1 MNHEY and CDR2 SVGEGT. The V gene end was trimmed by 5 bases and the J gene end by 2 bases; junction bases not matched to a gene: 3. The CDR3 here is CASSKGQGTYEQYF. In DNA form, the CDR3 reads TGTGCCAGCAGTAAGGGACAGGGGACCTACGAGCAGTACTTC.

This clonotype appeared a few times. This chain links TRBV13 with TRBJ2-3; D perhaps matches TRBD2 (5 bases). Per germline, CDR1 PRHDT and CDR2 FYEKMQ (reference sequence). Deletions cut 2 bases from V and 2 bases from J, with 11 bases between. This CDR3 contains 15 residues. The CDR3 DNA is TGTGCCAGCAGCTTACGAGAGGGCGTCACAGATACGCAGTATTTT. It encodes CASSLREGVTDTQYF.

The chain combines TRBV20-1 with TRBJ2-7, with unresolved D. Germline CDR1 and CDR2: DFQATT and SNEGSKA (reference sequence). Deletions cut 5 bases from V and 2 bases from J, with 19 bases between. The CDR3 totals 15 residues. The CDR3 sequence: CSAYGQSGLTYEQYF. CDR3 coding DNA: TGCAGTGCTTACGGCCAATCTGGGCTGACCTACGAGCAGTACTTC.

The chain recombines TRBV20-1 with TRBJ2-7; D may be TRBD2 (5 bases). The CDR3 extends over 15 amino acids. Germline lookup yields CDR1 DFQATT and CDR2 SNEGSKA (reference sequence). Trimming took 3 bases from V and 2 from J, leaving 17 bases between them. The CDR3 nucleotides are TGCAGTGCTAGCAAAGCCCAGCGGAGCGCCTACGAGCAGTACTTC. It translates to CSASKAQRSAYEQYF.

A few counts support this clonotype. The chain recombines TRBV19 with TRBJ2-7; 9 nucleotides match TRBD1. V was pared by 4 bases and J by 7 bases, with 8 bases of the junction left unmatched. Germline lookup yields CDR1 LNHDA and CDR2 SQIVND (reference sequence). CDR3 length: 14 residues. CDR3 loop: CASSTWDRAEEQYF. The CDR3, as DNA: TGTGCCAGTAGTACGTGGGACAGGGCTGAGGAGCAGTACTTC.

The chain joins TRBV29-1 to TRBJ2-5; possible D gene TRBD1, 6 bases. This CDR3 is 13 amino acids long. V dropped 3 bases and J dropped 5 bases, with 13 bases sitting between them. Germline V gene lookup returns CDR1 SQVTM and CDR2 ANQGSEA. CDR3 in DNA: TGCAGCGTTGATGGTTGGACAGAGGAGACCCAGTACTTC. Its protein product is CSVDGWTEETQYF.

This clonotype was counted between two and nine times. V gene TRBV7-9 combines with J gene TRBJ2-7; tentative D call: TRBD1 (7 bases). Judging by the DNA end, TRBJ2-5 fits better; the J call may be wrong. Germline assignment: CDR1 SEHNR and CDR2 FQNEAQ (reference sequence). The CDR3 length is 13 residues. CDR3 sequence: CASQGGLGETQYF. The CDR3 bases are TGTGCCAGTCAGGGGGGCTTAGGCGAGACCCAGTACTTC.

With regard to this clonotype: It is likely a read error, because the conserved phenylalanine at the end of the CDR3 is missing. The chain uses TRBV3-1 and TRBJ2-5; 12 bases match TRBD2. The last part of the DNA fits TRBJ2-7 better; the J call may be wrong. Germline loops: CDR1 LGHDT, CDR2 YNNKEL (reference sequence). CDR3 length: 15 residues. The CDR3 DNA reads TGTGCCAGCAGCCAGACTAGCGGGAGCTCCTACGAGCAGTACCTC. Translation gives CASSQTSGSSYEQYL.

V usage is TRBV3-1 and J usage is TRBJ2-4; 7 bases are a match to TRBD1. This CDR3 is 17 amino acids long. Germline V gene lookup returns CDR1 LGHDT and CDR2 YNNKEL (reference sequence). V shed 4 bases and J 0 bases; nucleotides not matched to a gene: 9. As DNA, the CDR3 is TGTGCCAGCAGCCGGAGAACAGGGGAAATAGCCAAAAACATTCAGTACTTC. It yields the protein CASSRRTGEIAKNIQYF.

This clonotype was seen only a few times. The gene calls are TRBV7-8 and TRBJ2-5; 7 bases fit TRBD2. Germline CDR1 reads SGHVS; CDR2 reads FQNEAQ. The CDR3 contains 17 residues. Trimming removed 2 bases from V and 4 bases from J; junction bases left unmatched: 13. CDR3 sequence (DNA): TGTGCCAGCAGCTTATTTGTTTTGGCGGGAGTTGTAGAGACCCAGTACTTC. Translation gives CASSLFVLAGVVETQYF.

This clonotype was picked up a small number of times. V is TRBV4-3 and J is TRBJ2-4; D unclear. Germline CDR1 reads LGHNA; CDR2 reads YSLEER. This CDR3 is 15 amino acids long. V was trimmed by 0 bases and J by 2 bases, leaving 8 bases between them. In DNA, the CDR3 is TGCGCCAGCAGCCAAGATGGGGTTCCCAAAAACATTCAGTACTTC. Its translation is CASSQDGVPKNIQYF.

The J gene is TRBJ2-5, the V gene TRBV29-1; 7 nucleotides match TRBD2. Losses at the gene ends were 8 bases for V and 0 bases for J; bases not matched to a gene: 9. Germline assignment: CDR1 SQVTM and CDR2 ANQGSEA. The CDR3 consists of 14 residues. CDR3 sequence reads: CSTLSGPYQETQYF. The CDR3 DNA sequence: TGCAGCACCCTTAGCGGGCCGTACCAAGAGACCCAGTACTTC.

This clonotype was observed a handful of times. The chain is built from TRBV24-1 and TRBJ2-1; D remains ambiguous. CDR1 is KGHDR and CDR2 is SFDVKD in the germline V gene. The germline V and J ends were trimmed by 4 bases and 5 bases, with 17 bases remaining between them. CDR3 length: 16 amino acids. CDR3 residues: CATSDPVLAAHNEQFF. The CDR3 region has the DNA TGTGCCACCAGTGACCCTGTCTTGGCAGCTCACAATGAGCAGTTCTTC.

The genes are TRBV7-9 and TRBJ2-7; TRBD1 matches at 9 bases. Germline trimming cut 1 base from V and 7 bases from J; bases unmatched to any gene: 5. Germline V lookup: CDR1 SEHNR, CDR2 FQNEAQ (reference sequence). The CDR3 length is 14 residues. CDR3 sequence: CASSLVSTGGEQYF. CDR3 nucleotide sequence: TGTGCCAGCAGCTTAGTTTCGACAGGGGGAGAGCAGTACTTC.

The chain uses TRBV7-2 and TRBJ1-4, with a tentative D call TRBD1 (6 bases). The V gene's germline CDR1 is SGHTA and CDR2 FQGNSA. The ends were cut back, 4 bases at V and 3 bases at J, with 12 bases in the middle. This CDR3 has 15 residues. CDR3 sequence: CASSSQGRANEKLFF. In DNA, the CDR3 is TGTGCCAGCAGCTCCCAGGGGAGGGCTAATGAAAAACTGTTTTTT.

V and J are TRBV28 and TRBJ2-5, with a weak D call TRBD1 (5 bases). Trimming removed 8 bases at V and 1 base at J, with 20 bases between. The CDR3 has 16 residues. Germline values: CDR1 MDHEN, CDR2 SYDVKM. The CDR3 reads CASRVTPDSPQETQYF. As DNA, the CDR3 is TGTGCCAGCCGAGTAACCCCAGACAGTCCCCAAGAGACCCAGTACTTC.

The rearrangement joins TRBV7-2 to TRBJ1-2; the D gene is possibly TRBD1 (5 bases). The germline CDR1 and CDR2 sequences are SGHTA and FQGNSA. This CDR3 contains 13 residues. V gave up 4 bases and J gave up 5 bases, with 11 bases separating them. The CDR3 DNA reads TGTGCCAGCAGCTCCCGGGACCTGTATGGCTACACCTTC. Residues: CASSSRDLYGYTF.

For the CDR3, the DNA is TGTGCCAGCAGTCAGTCCAGGGGCCGCCGTGAGGACACGCAGTATTTT. It yields the protein CASSQSRGRREDTQYF. V usage is TRBV5-5 and J usage is TRBJ2-3, with D maybe TRBD1 (6 bases). The V gene lost 5 bases and the J gene lost 9 bases, with 25 bases spanning the gap. Germline-derived CDR1 and CDR2 are SGHKS and YYEKEE (reference sequence). The CDR3 has 16 residues.